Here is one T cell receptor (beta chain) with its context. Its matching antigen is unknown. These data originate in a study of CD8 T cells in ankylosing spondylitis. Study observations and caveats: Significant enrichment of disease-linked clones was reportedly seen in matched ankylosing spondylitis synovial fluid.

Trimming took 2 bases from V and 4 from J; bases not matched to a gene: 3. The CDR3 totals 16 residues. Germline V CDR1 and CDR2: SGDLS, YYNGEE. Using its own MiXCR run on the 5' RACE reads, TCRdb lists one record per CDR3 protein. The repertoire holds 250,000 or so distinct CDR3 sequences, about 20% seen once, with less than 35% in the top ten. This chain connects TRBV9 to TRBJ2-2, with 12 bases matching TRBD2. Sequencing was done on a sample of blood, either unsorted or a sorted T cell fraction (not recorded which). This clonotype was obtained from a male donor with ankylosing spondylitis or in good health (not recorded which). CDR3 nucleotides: TGTGCCAGCAGCGTCCTAGCGGGAGGGGGCACCGGGGAGCTGTTTTTT. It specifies CASSVLAGGGTGELFF.